These 24 T cell receptor beta chains were all obtained from the same sample, sequenced in a study of shared clonotypes between healthy human individuals. Produced via immunoSEQ multiplex PCR; TCRdb's table is partial and in-frame only. The sample has about 480,000 clones, 75% to 80% seen once. Sequenced sample: PBMCs. The receptors shown here come from a woman between 40 and 55 years old in good health. Some clones in this sample may be carry-over from other donors' samples.

The chain has TRBV27 and TRBJ2-1, with D tentatively TRBD1 (6 bases). The CDR3 is 15 amino acids. Germline-derived CDR1 and CDR2 are MNHEY and SMNVEV (reference sequence). Trimming took 2 bases from V and 2 from J, leaving 10 bases between them. CDR3 sequence (DNA): TGTGCCAGCAGTTTAGGGGGCAAAACCTACAATGAGCAGTTCTTC. Residues: CASSLGGKTYNEQFF.

The chain has TRBV7-3 and TRBJ2-3; 9 bases agree with TRBD2. The junction had 6 bases not matched to a gene; V was cut back by 3 bases and J by 5 bases. CDR3 size: 15 residues. Germline CDR1 is SGHTA and CDR2 is FQGTGA. This chain's CDR3 is CASSLGGRAEDTQYF. The CDR3 DNA sequence: TGTGCCAGCAGCTTGGGCGGGAGGGCCGAAGATACGCAGTATTTT.

The chain employs TRBV7-2 and TRBJ1-1, with a weak D call TRBD1 (6 bases). The germline gives CDR1 SGHTA, CDR2 FQGNSA. The CDR3 totals 14 residues. Trimming cost V 5 bases and J 6 bases, with 16 bases left between them. The CDR3 nucleotides are TGTGCCAGCAGCCAGCAACCAGGGGTCCCTGAAGCTTTCTTT. This encodes CASSQQPGVPEAFF.

This chain connects TRBV7-6 to TRBJ2-2, with TRBD2 as a possible D gene (6 bases). Germline V gives CDR1 SGHVS, CDR2 FNYEAQ. The CDR3 contains 15 residues. V lost 5 bases to trimming and J lost 4 bases, with 14 bases between them. The CDR3: CASSPPGAGTGELFF. DNA of the CDR3: TGTGCCAGCAGCCCCCCTGGAGCGGGCACCGGGGAGCTGTTTTTT.

This clone was seen a few times. V usage is TRBV7-7 and J usage is TRBJ2-1; TRBD2 matches at 10 bases. The ends lost 5 bases at V and 3 bases at J; junction bases unmatched: 4. CDR1 and CDR2 from the germline V gene are SSHAT and FNYEAQ (reference sequence). The CDR3 runs to 15 residues. CDR3 amino acids: CASSIGLAVYNEQFF. As DNA, the CDR3 is TGTGCCAGCAGCATCGGACTAGCGGTCTACAATGAGCAGTTCTTC.

This clone was seen many times. The CDR3 DNA is TGTGCCAGCAGCTTAGTATCTAGCGGGAGGGGAGAAGTCGCAGATACGCAGTATTTT. It codes for CASSLVSSGRGEVADTQYF. The J gene is TRBJ2-3, the V gene TRBV7-2; TRBD2 matches at 12 bases. V was clipped by 1 base and J by 4 bases; unmatched bases: 12. The CDR3 loop spans 19 amino acids. The germline gives CDR1 SGHTA, CDR2 FQGNSA.

Worth noting for this clone: Other DNA sequences in the sample encode the same CDR3. The chain uses TRBV18 and TRBJ2-7, with 7 bases that match TRBD1. The CDR3 has 13 residues. Per the germline V gene, CDR1 is KGHSH and CDR2 is LQKENI. J gave up 1 base and V 3 bases, and 0 bases lay outside the gene matches. The CDR3 reads CASSPGQSYEQYF. In DNA, the CDR3 is TGTGCCAGCTCACCGGGACAGTCCTACGAGCAGTACTTC.

The chain recombines TRBV6-6 with TRBJ1-5; 7 bases align to TRBD1. V shed 10 bases, J shed 7 bases, and the junction held 10 bases outside the gene matches. Per the germline V gene, CDR1 is MNHNY and CDR2 is SVGAGI (reference sequence). The CDR3 has 13 residues. The CDR3 is CATYQTGKQPQHF. The DNA of the CDR3 is TGTGCCACCTACCAGACAGGGAAACAGCCCCAGCATTTT.

This clone was seen ten or more times. CDR3: CASSLSGMKGEQFF. CDR3 DNA sequence: TGCGCCAGCAGCCTAAGCGGGATGAAGGGGGAGCAGTTCTTC. V and J are TRBV5-1 and TRBJ2-1, with 7 bases that match TRBD2. Germline values: CDR1 SGHRS, CDR2 YFSETQ. V lost 4 bases and J lost 10; bases outside the gene matches: 11. This CDR3 region has 14 residues.

The J gene is TRBJ2-7, the V gene TRBV6-5; 8 nucleotides line up with TRBD2. This CDR3 is 12 amino acids long. Germline V gene sequence: CDR1 MNHEY, CDR2 SVGAGI. V shed 9 bases, J shed 2 bases, and the junction held 3 bases outside the gene matches. The CDR3 sequence is CASIAGTYEQYF. CDR3 sequence (DNA): TGTGCCAGTATAGCGGGAACCTACGAGCAGTACTTC.

This clone has more than one count but fewer than ten. This chain uses TRBV11-2 with TRBJ1-1; unclear D gene. Germline V gives CDR1 SGHAT, CDR2 FQNNGV. V was pared by 3 bases and J by 4 bases, with 9 bases between. The CDR3 extends over 13 amino acids. CDR3 protein: CASSFWGFTEAFF. The CDR3 DNA follows: TGTGCCAGCAGCTTTTGGGGATTCACTGAAGCTTTCTTT.

This clone was seen just once. The chain uses TRBV2 and TRBJ2-3, with D uncertain. Germline CDR1 SNHLY, CDR2 FYNNEI. This CDR3 has 13 residues. V was cut by 6 bases and J by 4 bases, with 11 bases left in between. The CDR3 DNA reads as TGTGCCAGCAGCATGGTTTGGGCAGATACGCAGTATTTT. Residues: CASSMVWADTQYF.

The V call is TRBV7-9, the J call TRBJ2-7, with 8 bases lining up with TRBD1. The CDR3 runs 12 residues. The trim removed 10 bases at V and 3 bases at J, leaving 5 bases unmatched. Germline V gene sequence: CDR1 SEHNR, CDR2 FQNEAQ (reference sequence). The CDR3 sequence: CATLTGDYEQYF. The CDR3 DNA is TGTGCCACCCTGACAGGGGACTACGAGCAGTACTTC.

V usage is TRBV5-8 and J usage is TRBJ1-3; tentatively, D is TRBD1 (6 bases). Germline-derived CDR1 and CDR2 are SGHTS and YDEGEE. The CDR3 spans 17 residues. V dropped 4 bases and J dropped 1 base, with 18 bases sitting between them. Here the CDR3 reads CASSLGYRESSGNTIYF. The CDR3 region has the DNA TGTGCCAGCAGCCTAGGTTACAGGGAGTCTTCTGGAAACACCATATATTTT.

J is TRBJ1-5 and V is TRBV6-6, with no clear D. The V end lost 10 bases, the J end lost 0 bases, and 13 bases lay between the germline ends. From germline, CDR1 is MNHNY and CDR2 SVGAGI (reference sequence). CDR3 size: 14 residues. The CDR3, as DNA: TGTGCCACCAAAGAACACCGTAGCAATCAGCCCCAGCATTTT. As protein: CATKEHRSNQPQHF.

The V call is TRBV5-1, the J call TRBJ1-1, with D unresolved. This CDR3 is built from 13 residues. Germline V lookup: CDR1 SGHRS, CDR2 YFSETQ. The V and J ends lost 3 bases and 0 bases respectively, with 6 bases between them. The CDR3 sequence: CASSYRMNTEAFF. The CDR3 DNA follows: TGCGCCAGCAGCTATAGGATGAACACTGAAGCTTTCTTT.

This clone showed up just a few times. V gene TRBV14 combines with J gene TRBJ1-1; TRBD1 agrees at 7 bases. The CDR3 spans 15 residues. The V gene end was trimmed by 1 base and the J gene end by 5 bases; junction bases not matched to a gene: 7. Germline assignment: CDR1 SGHDN and CDR2 FVKESK. DNA of the CDR3: TGTGCCAGCAGCCAAGTTTTCAGGGGGGGAACTGAAGCTTTCTTT. Translated: CASSQVFRGGTEAFF.

This clone came up a few times. The CDR3 sequence: CASSPINSGLETQYF. DNA of the CDR3: TGTGCCAGCAGCCCAATAAACAGTGGGTTGGAGACCCAGTACTTC. The V call is TRBV9, the J call TRBJ2-5; D is uncertain. Trimming stripped 4 bases from V and 5 bases from J, with 18 bases between. Germline CDR1 and CDR2: SGDLS and YYNGEE. The CDR3 runs to 15 residues.

For the CDR3, the DNA is TGTGCCAGCAGCTTGGCTAGCGGGACGTTCTCCTACGAGCAGTACTTC. Amino acids: CASSLASGTFSYEQYF. The rearrangement links TRBV5-5 to TRBJ2-7; 9 bases line up with TRBD2. Germline CDR1 and CDR2: SGHKS and YYEKEE (reference sequence). J lost 0 bases, V lost 0 bases, and 4 bases had no gene match. The CDR3 extends over 16 amino acids.

The V call is TRBV30, the J call TRBJ2-5; 8 nucleotides line up with TRBD2. The CDR3 is made up of 13 amino acids. CDR1 and CDR2 (germline): GTSNPN, SVGIG (reference sequence). J was trimmed by 4 bases and V by 3 bases; bases with no gene match: 4. Written as DNA, the CDR3 is TGTGCCTGGAGGGGTCTAGCGGGAGAGACCCAGTACTTC. Its protein is CAWRGLAGETQYF.

The rearrangement joins TRBV15 to TRBJ2-1; D ambiguous. V was shortened by 4 bases and J by 9 bases, with 16 bases between the two germline ends. CDR3 length: 14 amino acids. Germline loops: CDR1 LNHNV, CDR2 YYDKDF (reference sequence). The CDR3 region has the DNA TGTGCCACCAGCAACTTGGGGTTGCAGGCTGAGCAGTTCTTC. Its protein is CATSNLGLQAEQFF.

This clone was detected once. The chain links TRBV6-4 to TRBJ2-1; the match to TRBD2 covers 10 bases. The CDR3 has 15 amino acids. V dropped 5 bases and J dropped 4; count of bases not matched to a gene: 5. CDR1 and CDR2 from the germline V gene are MRHNA and SNTAGT. CDR3 sequence: CASSSLAGVYNEQFF. The CDR3 DNA is TGTGCCAGCAGTTCTCTAGCGGGAGTGTACAATGAGCAGTTCTTC.

V gene TRBV28 combines with J gene TRBJ2-3; weak D call: TRBD2 (5 bases). CDR1 is MDHEN and CDR2 is SYDVKM in the germline V gene. The V end was cut by 6 bases, the J end by 2 bases, with 6 bases between. The CDR3 length is 12 residues. The CDR3 region has the DNA TGTGCCAGCAGGAGGGTCACAGATACGCAGTATTTT. This codes for CASRRVTDTQYF.

V usage is TRBV9 and J usage is TRBJ1-2, with TRBD1 as a possible D gene (5 bases). This CDR3 region has 15 residues. CDR1 SGDLS and CDR2 YYNGEE come from the germline V gene. V was pared by 6 bases and J by 0 bases, with 15 bases between. The CDR3 DNA reads as TGTGCCAGCACCCCTTTCCAGGGAGCTAACTATGGCTACACCTTC. Translation: CASTPFQGANYGYTF.